These T cell receptor beta chains were read from a single sample in a study of blood T cell repertoires in COVID-19. The repertoire was sequenced with immunoSEQ multiplex PCR; TCRdb's copy has only in-frame clones and lacks some. The table records around 64,000 clones, roughly 90% of them present only once. Sequenced input: peripheral blood. All receptors come from a man in his thirties or forties with acute or convalescent COVID-19. The CDR3 runs from the conserved cysteine through the conserved F or W. D genes are given only for firm matches. The size entry is marked missing in some rows and otherwise reads once, few, many or a size class.

cdr3_aa	cdr3_nt	d_call	v_call	j_call	clone_size
CASSSSDRGETQYF	TGCGCCAGCAGCTCGTCGGACAGGGGAGAGACCCAGTACTTC	TRBD1	TRBV5-1	TRBJ2-5	NA
CASSQELVAEAFF	TGTGCCAGCAGCCAAGAACTCGTAGCTGAAGCTTTCTTT	NA	TRBV3-1/TRBV3-2	TRBJ1-1	NA
CASSSYGEQFF	TGTGCCAGCAGTTCATACGGTGAGCAGTTCTTC	NA	TRBV27	TRBJ2-1	NA
CATSGATGVGTQYF	TGTGCCACCAGTGGGGCGACAGGGGTTGGGACCCAGTACTTC	TRBD1	TRBV24-1	TRBJ2-5	NA
CASSFSGQPTNEKLFF	TGTGCCAGCAGTTTCTCCGGACAGCCAACTAATGAAAAACTGTTTTTT	NA	TRBV6-5	TRBJ1-4	NA
CASTSGGADTQYF	TGTGCCAGCACTAGCGGGGGGGCAGATACGCAGTATTTT	TRBD2	TRBV2	TRBJ2-3	NA
CASSEGSSYNSPLHF	TGTGCCAGCAGTGAAGGGAGCTCCTATAATTCACCCCTCCACTTT	NA	TRBV6-1	TRBJ1-6	NA
CASSFRDRRTSGTYEQYF	TGCGCCAGCAGCTTCCGGGACAGGAGGACTAGCGGTACCTACGAGCAGTACTTC	TRBD2	TRBV5-1	TRBJ2-7	NA
CASSQQGSYEQYF	TGTGCCAGCAGCCAACAGGGATCCTACGAGCAGTACTTC	NA	TRBV6-2/TRBV6-3	TRBJ2-7	NA
CASSRDRLREKLFF	TGTGCCAGCAGTCGGGACAGACTACGTGAAAAACTGTTTTTT	TRBD1	TRBV6-5	TRBJ1-4	NA
CASSVGGGGGSETQYF	TGTGCCAGCAGCGTAGGCGGAGGCGGGGGGTCCGAGACCCAGTACTTC	TRBD2	TRBV9	TRBJ2-5	few
CSARQGNYEQYF	TGCAGCGCTCGACAGGGAAACTACGAGCAGTACTTC	TRBD1	TRBV29-1	TRBJ2-7	NA
CASTVSGFADTQYF	TGTGCCAGCACCGTAAGCGGGTTTGCAGATACGCAGTATTTT	NA	TRBV5-6	TRBJ2-3	once
CASSTGLDPPLHF	TGTGCCAGCAGCACAGGGCTTGATCCCCCCCTCCACTTT	NA	TRBV11-2	TRBJ1-6	NA
CASPRPGGEAFF	TGTGCCAGTCCGAGACCAGGGGGTGAAGCTTTCTTT	TRBD1	TRBV19	TRBJ1-1	NA
CASSEYTHSIGGDEQFF	TGTGCCAGCAGTGAATATACTCACTCTATCGGGGGGGATGAGCAGTTCTTC	TRBD2	TRBV25-1	TRBJ2-1	NA
CASSGTGYGYTF	TGTGCCAGCAGCGGGACAGGCTATGGCTACACCTTC	TRBD1	TRBV6-6	TRBJ1-2	NA
CASSQVLKGARGAFF	TGCGCCAGCAGCCAAGTTCTCAAGGGGGCCCGAGGAGCTTTCTTT	TRBD1	TRBV4-1	TRBJ1-1	NA
CASSDTWGLGEKLFF	TGTGCCAGCAGCGATACGTGGGGGCTAGGAGAAAAACTGTTTTTT	NA	TRBV2	TRBJ1-4	once
CASSYSGAGNEQFF	TGTGCCAGCAGTTACAGCGGGGCGGGCAATGAGCAGTTCTTC	TRBD2	TRBV6-2/TRBV6-3	TRBJ2-1	NA
CASNHDRLLSNQPQHF	TGTGCCAGCAACCACGACAGACTCCTGAGCAATCAGCCCCAGCATTTT	NA	TRBV27	TRBJ1-5	NA
CAIRTGEYAEAFF	TGTGCCATACGGACAGGGGAATACGCTGAAGCTTTCTTT	TRBD1	TRBV10-3	TRBJ1-1	once
CASSLTGGGKAFF	TGTGCCAGCAGTCTTACAGGGGGCGGGAAAGCTTTCTTT	TRBD1	TRBV6-4	TRBJ1-1	NA
CASADTRDTEAFF	TGTGCCAGCGCTGATACGAGAGACACTGAAGCTTTCTTT	NA	TRBV18	TRBJ1-1	NA
CASSSTRGGETQYF	TGTGCCAGCAGCTCGACTAGGGGAGGAGAGACCCAGTACTTC	NA	TRBV7-9	TRBJ2-5	NA
CASSTWDSQETQYF	TGTGCCAGTAGCACATGGGACAGCCAAGAGACCCAGTACTTC	TRBD1	TRBV19	TRBJ2-5	NA
CATRAGGGTEAFF	TGCGCCACTCGGGCGGGAGGGGGCACTGAAGCTTTCTTT	NA	TRBV5-1	TRBJ1-1	NA
CASNPLAGGQPQHF	TGTGCCAGCAACCCGCTGGCAGGGGGGCAGCCCCAGCATTTT	TRBD1	TRBV6-5	TRBJ1-5	NA
CASKPQGTVYGYTF	TGTGCCAGCAAGCCGCAAGGGACAGTCTATGGCTACACCTTC	TRBD1	TRBV6-5	TRBJ1-2	NA
CASSFGGPGEKLFF	TGTGCCAGCAGCTTTGGGGGCCCCGGGGAAAAACTGTTTTTT	NA	TRBV7-2	TRBJ1-4	NA
CASSHLGGSGEKLFF	TGTGCCAGCAGCCACTTGGGTGGTTCAGGAGAAAAACTGTTTTTT	NA	TRBV3-1/TRBV3-2	TRBJ1-4	once
CASSPEGVDEQYF	TGTGCCAGCAGTCCTGAGGGGGTCGACGAGCAGTACTTC	NA	TRBV5-5	TRBJ2-7	NA
CASRTGGEKLFF	TGTGCCAGCAGGACAGGGGGTGAAAAACTGTTTTTT	TRBD1	TRBV27	TRBJ1-4	NA
CASSATGGSGANVLTF	TGTGCCAGCAGCGCTACAGGGGGGTCTGGGGCCAACGTCCTGACTTTC	TRBD1	TRBV6-4	TRBJ2-6	NA
CASSPGQGAWGYTF	TGCGCCAGCAGCCCCGGACAGGGGGCTTGGGGCTACACCTTC	TRBD1	TRBV5-1	TRBJ1-2	NA
CASSYRLAGGPMDEQFF	TGTGCCAGCAGCTATAGACTAGCGGGAGGGCCTATGGATGAGCAGTTCTTC	TRBD2	TRBV5-4	TRBJ2-1	NA
CASSYSTGGSYEQYF	TGTGCCAGCAGTTACTCAACAGGGGGCTCGTACGAGCAGTACTTC	TRBD1	TRBV6-6	TRBJ2-7	NA
CASSRTSGSTYEQYF	TGTGCCAGCAGCCGGACTAGCGGGAGTACTTACGAGCAGTACTTC	TRBD2	TRBV7-2	TRBJ2-7	NA
CASSVGSGTDTQYF	TGCGCCAGCAGCGTAGGGAGTGGCACAGATACGCAGTATTTT	NA	TRBV5-1	TRBJ2-3	NA
CASSLQGLSGYTF	TGTGCCAGCAGCTTACAGGGATTGAGTGGCTACACCTTC	NA	TRBV5-6	TRBJ1-2	NA
CASSQTGVRTDTQYF	TGCGCCAGCAGCCAGACAGGGGTCCGCACAGATACGCAGTATTTT	TRBD1	TRBV4-3	TRBJ2-3	NA
CASSQRGSAGNTIYF	TGTGCCAGCAGCCAAAGGGGATCTGCTGGAAACACCATATATTTT	NA	TRBV3-1/TRBV3-2	TRBJ1-3	NA
CASSPRDRFLYNEQFF	TGTGCCAGCAGCCCCCGGGACAGGTTCCTCTACAATGAGCAGTTCTTC	TRBD1	TRBV11-2	TRBJ2-1	NA
CASSPPSIGSYGYTF	TGTGCCAGCTCACCACCCAGTATAGGGAGTTATGGCTACACCTTC	NA	TRBV18	TRBJ1-2	NA
CASTNRTGANVLTF	TGTGCCAGCACGAACAGGACTGGGGCCAACGTCCTGACTTTC	NA	TRBV27	TRBJ2-6	NA